This T cell receptor (beta chain) was retrieved from a study of T cell responses to AZD1222 COVID-19 vaccine. Trimming pared 0 bases from V and 3 bases from J, leaving 7 bases between. Germline assignment: CDR1 SGHRS and CDR2 YFSETQ. The CDR3 runs to 13 residues. TCRdb's table, derived via immunoSEQ multiplex PCR, lists solely in-frame clones and lacks some. The table shows around 94,000 clones, with roughly 84% occurring only once. The material was peripheral blood, obtained on day 0 of AZD1222 vaccination. This TCR was sampled from an adult in good health. V is TRBV5-1 and J is TRBJ2-7; D is unclear. CDR3 in DNA: TGCGCCAGCAGCTTGGCATGGGGCTACGAGCAGTACTTC. This gives the protein CASSLAWGYEQYF.